This record concerns one TCR beta chain sequence. Produced via immunoSEQ multiplex PCR; TCRdb's table is partial and in-frame only. The repertoire holds more than 1,200,000 clones, with approximately 98.5% as singletons. This sample is drawn from a study of shared clonotypes between healthy human individuals. CD4+ cell separation produced CD45RA+ naive and CD45RA-negative memory subsets. V shed 6 bases, J shed 4 bases, and the junction held 10 bases outside the gene matches. From germline, CDR1 is SEHNR and CDR2 FQNEAQ (reference sequence). CDR3 length: 16 residues. The chain is built from TRBV7-9 and TRBJ2-7, with 12 bases matching TRBD2. The clonotype originates from a man aged 30 to 39 in good health. The material sequenced was naive CD4+ T cells sorted from blood. This sample's subset: CD45RA+ positively selected. The CDR3, as DNA: TGTGCCAGCAGTTTACTAGCGGGAGGTCGGAGTTACGAGCAGTACTTC. Amino acid sequence: CASSLLAGGRSYEQYF.